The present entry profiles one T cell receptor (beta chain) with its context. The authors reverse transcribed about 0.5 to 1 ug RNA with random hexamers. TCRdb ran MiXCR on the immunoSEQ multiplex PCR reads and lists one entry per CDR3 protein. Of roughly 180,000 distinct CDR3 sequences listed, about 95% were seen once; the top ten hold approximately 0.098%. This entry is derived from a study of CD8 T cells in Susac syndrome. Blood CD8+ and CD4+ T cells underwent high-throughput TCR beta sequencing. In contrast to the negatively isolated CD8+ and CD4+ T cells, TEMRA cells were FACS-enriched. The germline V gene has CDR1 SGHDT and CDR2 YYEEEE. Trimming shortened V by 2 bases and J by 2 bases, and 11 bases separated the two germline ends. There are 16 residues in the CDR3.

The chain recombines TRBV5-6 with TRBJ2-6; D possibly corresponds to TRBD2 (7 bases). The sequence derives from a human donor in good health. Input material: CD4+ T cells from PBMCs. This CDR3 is CASSFGGLAGANVLTF. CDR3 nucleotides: TGTGCCAGCAGCTTCGGGGGGCTAGCTGGGGCCAACGTCCTGACTTTC.